This T cell receptor (beta chain) is drawn from a study of blood T cell repertoires in COVID-19. Per the original data handling: It was from reference gene primer amplification that nucleated cell counts were estimated. Assay: immunoSEQ multiplex PCR; the TCRdb copy retains only in-frame clones and omits some. That table supplies the V and J calls and clone size; D and trimming were determined from the DNA. The sample yields approximately 93,000 clones, roughly 71% seen once. Germline loops: CDR1 GTSNPN, CDR2 SVGIG (reference sequence). The length of the CDR3 is 14 residues. Trimming took 0 bases from V and 4 from J, leaving 12 bases between them.

The genes are TRBV30 and TRBJ1-2; D remains unclear. Sequenced sample: peripheral blood. The sequence was obtained from a woman of 80 years or more with acute or convalescent COVID-19. The CDR3, as DNA: TGTGCCTGGAGTGTACCGGGGATGGGCTATGGCTACACCTTC. Protein: CAWSVPGMGYGYTF.